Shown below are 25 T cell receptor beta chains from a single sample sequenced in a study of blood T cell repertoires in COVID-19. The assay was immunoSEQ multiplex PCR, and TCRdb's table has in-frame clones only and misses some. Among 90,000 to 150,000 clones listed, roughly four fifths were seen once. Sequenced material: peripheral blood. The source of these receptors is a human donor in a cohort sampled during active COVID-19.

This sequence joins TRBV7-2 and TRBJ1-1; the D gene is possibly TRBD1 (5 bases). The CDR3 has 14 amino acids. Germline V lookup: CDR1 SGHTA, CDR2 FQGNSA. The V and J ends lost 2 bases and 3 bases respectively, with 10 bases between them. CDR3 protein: CASSLSGGYTEAFF. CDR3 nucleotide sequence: TGTGCCAGCAGCTTATCCGGGGGTTACACTGAAGCTTTCTTT.

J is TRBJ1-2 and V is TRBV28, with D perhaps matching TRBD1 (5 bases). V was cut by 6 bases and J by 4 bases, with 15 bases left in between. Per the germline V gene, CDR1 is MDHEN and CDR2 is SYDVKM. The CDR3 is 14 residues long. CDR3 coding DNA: TGTGCCAGCAGCCAAGCAGGGTTCTTCTATGGCTACACCTTC. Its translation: CASSQAGFFYGYTF.

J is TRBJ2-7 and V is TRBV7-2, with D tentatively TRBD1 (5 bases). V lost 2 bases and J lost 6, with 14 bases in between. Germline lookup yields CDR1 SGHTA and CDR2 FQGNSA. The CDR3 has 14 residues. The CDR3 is CASSLRGTITEQYF. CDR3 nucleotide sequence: TGTGCCAGCAGCTTAAGGGGTACGATTACCGAGCAGTACTTC. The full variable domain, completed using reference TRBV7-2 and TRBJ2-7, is GAGVSQSPSNKVTEKGKDVELRCDPISGHTALYWYRQSLGQGLEFLIYFQGNSAPDKSGLPSDRFSAERTGGSVSTLTIQRTQQEDSAVYLCASSLRGTITEQYFGPGTRLTVT.

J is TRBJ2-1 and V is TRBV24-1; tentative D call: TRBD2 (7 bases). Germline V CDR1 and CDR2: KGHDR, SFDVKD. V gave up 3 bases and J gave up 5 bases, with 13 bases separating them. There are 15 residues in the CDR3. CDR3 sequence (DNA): TGTGCCACCAGTGATGCCGGCGGGGGCAACAATGAGCAGTTCTTC. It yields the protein CATSDAGGGNNEQFF.

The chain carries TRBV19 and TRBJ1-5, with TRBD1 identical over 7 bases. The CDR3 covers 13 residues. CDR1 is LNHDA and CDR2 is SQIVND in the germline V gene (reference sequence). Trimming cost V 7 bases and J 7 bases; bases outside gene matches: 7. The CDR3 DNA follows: TGTGCCAGTACCCGAGGACAGGCCCAGCCCCAGCATTTT. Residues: CASTRGQAQPQHF.

This CDR3 is CASSVGVGNTIYF. For the CDR3, the DNA is TGCGCCAGCAGTGTAGGGGTTGGAAACACCATATATTTT. This rearrangement joins TRBV5-1 to TRBJ1-3; a weak D match, TRBD1 (5 bases). This CDR3 is 13 amino acids long. The V end was cut by 5 bases, the J end by 3 bases, with 9 bases between. CDR1 is SGHRS and CDR2 is YFSETQ in the germline V gene. The full variable domain, in which reference TRBV5-1 and TRBJ1-3 provide the parts outside the CDR3, is KAGVTQTPRYLIKTRGQQVTLSCSPISGHRSVSWYQQTPGQGLQFLFEYFSETQRNKGNFPGRFSGRQFSNSRSEMNVSTLELGDSALYLCASSVGVGNTIYFGEGSWLTVV.

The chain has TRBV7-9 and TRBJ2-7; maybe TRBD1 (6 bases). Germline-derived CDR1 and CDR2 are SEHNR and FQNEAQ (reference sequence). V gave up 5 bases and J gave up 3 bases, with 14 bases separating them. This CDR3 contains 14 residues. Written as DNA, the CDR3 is TGTGCCAGCAGCCATACCGGACAGATCTACGAGCAGTACTTC. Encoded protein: CASSHTGQIYEQYF.

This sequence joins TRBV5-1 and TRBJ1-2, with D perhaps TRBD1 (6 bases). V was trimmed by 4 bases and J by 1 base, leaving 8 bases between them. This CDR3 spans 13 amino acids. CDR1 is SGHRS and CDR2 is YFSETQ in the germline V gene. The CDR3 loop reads CASSRTVNYGYTF. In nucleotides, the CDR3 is TGCGCCAGCAGCCGGACAGTTAACTATGGCTACACCTTC. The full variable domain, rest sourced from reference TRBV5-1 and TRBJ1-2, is KAGVTQTPRYLIKTRGQQVTLSCSPISGHRSVSWYQQTPGQGLQFLFEYFSETQRNKGNFPGRFSGRQFSNSRSEMNVSTLELGDSALYLCASSRTVNYGYTFGSGTRLTVV.

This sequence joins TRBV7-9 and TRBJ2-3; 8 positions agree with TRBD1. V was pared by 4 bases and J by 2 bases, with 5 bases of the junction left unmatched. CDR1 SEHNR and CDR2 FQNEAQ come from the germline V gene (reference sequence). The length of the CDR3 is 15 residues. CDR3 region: CASSSGTGITDTQYF. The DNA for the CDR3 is TGTGCCAGCAGCTCAGGGACAGGAATCACAGATACGCAGTATTTT.

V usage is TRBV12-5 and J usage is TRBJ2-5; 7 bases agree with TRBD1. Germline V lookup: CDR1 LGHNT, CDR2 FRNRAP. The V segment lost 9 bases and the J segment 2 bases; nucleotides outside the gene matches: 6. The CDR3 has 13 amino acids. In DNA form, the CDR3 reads TGTGCTAGCCGGGACAGATCTCAAGAGACCCAGTACTTC. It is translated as CASRDRSQETQYF.

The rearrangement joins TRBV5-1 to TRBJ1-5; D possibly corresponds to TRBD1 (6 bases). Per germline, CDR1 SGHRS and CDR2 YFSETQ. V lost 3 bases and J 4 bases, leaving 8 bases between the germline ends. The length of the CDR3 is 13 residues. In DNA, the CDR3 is TGCGCCAGCAGCTGGGACATAAATCAGCCCCAGCATTTT. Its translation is CASSWDINQPQHF.

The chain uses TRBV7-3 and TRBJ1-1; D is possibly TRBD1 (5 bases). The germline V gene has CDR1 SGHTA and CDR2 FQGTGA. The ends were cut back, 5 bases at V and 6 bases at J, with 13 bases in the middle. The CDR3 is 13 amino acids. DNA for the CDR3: TGTGCCAGCAGCAAGGGAGGGGAGGCTGAAGCTTTCTTT. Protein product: CASSKGGEAEAFF. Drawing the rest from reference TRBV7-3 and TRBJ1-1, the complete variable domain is GAGVSQTPSNKVTEKGKYVELRCDPISGHTALYWYRQSLGQGPEFLIYFQGTGAADDSGLPNDRFFAVRPEGSVSTLKIQRTERGDSAVYLCASSKGGEAEAFFGQGTRLTVV.

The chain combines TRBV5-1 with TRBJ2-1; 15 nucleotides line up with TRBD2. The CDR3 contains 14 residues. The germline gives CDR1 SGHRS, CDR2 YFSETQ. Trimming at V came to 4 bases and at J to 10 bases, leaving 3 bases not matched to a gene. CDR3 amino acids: CASSAGTSGGEQFF. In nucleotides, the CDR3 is TGCGCCAGCAGCGCCGGGACTAGCGGGGGGGAGCAGTTCTTC.

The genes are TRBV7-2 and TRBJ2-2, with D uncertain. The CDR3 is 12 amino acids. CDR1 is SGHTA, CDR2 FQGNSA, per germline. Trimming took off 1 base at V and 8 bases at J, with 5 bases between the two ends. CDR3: CASSLDRGELFF. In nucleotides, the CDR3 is TGTGCCAGCAGCTTAGATAGAGGGGAGCTGTTTTTT.

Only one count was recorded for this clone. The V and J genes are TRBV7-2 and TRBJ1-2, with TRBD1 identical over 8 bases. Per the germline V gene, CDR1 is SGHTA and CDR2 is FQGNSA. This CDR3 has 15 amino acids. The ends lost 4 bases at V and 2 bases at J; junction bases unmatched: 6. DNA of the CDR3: TGTGCCAGCAGCTGGGGGGACAGGAAAAACTATGGCTACACCTTC. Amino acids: CASSWGDRKNYGYTF.

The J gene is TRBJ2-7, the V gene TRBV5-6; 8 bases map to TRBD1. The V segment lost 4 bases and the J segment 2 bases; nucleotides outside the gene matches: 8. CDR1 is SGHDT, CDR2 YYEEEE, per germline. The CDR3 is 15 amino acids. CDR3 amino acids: CASSGTRGLPYEQYF. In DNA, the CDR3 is TGTGCCAGCAGCGGGACCAGGGGGCTGCCCTACGAGCAGTACTTC.

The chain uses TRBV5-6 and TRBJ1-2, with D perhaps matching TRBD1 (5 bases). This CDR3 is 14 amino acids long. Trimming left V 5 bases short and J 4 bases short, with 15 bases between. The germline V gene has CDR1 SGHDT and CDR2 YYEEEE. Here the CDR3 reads CASRDEGVGYGYTF. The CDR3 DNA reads TGTGCCAGCAGGGATGAAGGGGTAGGCTATGGCTACACCTTC. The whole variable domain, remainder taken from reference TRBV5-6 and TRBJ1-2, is DAGVTQSPTHLIKTRGQQVTLRCSPKSGHDTVSWYQQALGQGPQFIFQYYEEEERQRGNFPDRFSGHQFPNYSSELNVNALLLGDSALYLCASRDEGVGYGYTFGSGTRLTVV.

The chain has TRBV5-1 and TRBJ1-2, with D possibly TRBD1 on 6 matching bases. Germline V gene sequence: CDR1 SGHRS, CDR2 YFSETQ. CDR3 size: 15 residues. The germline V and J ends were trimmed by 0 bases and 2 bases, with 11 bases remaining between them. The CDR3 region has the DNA TGCGCCAGCAGCTTGGTGGCAGGGGACAACTATGGCTACACCTTC. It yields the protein CASSLVAGDNYGYTF.

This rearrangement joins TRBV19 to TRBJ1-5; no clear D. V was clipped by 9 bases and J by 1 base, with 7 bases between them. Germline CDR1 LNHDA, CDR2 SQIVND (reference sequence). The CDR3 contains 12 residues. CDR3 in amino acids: CASRTSNQPQHF. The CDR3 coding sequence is TGTGCCAGCAGAACGAGCAATCAGCCCCAGCATTTT.

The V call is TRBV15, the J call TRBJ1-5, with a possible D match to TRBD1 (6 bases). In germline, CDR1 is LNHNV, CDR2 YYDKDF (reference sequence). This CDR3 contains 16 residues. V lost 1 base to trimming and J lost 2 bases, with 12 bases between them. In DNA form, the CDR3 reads TGTGCCACCAGCAGAGGTGTACAGGGTGGCAATCAGCCCCAGCATTTT. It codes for CATSRGVQGGNQPQHF.

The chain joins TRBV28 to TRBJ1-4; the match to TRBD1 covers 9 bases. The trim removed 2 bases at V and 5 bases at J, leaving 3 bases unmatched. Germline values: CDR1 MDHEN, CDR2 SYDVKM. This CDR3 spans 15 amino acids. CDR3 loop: CASSLIGQGNEKLFF. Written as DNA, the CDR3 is TGTGCCAGCAGTTTAATTGGACAGGGGAATGAAAAACTGTTTTTT.

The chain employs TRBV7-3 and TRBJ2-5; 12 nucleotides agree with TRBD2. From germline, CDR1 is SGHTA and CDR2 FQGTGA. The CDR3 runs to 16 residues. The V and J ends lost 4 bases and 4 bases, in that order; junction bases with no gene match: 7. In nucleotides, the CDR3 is TGTGCCAGCAGCTCTTCCGGGACTAGCGGGTTAGAGACCCAGTACTTC. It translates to CASSSSGTSGLETQYF.

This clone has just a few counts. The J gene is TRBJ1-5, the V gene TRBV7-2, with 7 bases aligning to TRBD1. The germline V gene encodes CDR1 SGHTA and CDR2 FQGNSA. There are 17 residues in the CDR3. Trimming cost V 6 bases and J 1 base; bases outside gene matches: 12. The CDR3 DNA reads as TGTGCCAGCAGTCAGCTAGGGGGCGCGGGCAGCAATCAGCCCCAGCATTTT. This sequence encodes CASSQLGGAGSNQPQHF. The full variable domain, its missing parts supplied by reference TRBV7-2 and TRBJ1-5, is GAGVSQSPSNKVTEKGKDVELRCDPISGHTALYWYRQSLGQGLEFLIYFQGNSAPDKSGLPSDRFSAERTGGSVSTLTIQRTQQEDSAVYLCASSQLGGAGSNQPQHFGDGTRLSIL.

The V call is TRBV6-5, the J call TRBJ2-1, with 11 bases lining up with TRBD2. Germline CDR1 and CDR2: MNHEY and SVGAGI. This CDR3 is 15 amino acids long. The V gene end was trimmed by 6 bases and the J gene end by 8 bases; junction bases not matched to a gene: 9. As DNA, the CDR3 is TGTGCCAGCAGGAGTAGCGGGGGGGCTTCCGATGAGCAGTTCTTC. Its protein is CASRSSGGASDEQFF.

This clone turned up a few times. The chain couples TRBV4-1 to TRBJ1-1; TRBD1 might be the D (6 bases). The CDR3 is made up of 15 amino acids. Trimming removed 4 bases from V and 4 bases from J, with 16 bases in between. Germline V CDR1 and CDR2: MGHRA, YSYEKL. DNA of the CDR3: TGCGCCAGCAGCCCCTCAGGGGCACAGTTCACTGAAGCTTTCTTT. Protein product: CASSPSGAQFTEAFF.